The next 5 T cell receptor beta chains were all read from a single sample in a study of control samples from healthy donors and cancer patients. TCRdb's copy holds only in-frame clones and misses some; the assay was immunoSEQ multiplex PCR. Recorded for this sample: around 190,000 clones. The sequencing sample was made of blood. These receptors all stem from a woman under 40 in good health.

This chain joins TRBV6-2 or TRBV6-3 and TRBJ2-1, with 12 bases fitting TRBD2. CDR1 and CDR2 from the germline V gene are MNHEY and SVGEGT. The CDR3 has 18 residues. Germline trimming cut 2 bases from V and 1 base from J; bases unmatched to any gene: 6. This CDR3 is CASSYGGLAGQSYNEQFF. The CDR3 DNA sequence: TGTGCCAGCAGTTACGGGGGACTAGCGGGCCAGTCCTACAATGAGCAGTTCTTC.

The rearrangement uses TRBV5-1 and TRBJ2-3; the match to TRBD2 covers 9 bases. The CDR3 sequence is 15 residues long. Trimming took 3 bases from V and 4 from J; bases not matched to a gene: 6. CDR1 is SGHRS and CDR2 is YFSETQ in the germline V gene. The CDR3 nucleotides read TGCGCCAGCAGCTCGAGGACTAGCGCCGCAGATACGCAGTATTTT. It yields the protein CASSSRTSAADTQYF.

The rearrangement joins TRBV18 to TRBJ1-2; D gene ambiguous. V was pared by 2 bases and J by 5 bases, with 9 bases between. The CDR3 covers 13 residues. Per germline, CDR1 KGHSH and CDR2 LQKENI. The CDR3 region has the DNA TGTGCCAGCTCACCAGAGTCGTCGTATGGCTACACCTTC. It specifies CASSPESSYGYTF. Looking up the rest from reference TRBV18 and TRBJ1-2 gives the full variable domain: NAGVMQNPRHLVRRRGQEARLRCSPMKGHSHVYWYRQLPEEGLKFMVYLQKENIIDESGMPKERFSAEFPKEGPSILRIQQVVRGDSAAYFCASSPESSYGYTFGSGTRLTVV.

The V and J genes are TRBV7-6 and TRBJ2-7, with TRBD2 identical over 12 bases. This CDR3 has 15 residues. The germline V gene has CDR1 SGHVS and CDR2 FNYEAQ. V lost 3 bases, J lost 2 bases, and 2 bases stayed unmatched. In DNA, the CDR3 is TGTGCCAGCAGCTTGACTAGCGGGGGCCCCTACGAGCAGTACTTC. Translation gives CASSLTSGGPYEQYF. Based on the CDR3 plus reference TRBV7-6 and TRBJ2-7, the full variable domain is GAGVSQSPRYKVTKRGQDVALRCDPISGHVSLYWYRQALGQGPEFLTYFNYEAQQDKSGLPNDRFSAERPEGSISTLTIQRTEQRDSAMYRCASSLTSGGPYEQYFGPGTRLTVT.

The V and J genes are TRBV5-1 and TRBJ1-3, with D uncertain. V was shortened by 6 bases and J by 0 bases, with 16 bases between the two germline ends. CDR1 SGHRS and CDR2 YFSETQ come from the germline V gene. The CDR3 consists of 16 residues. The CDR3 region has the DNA TGCGCCAGCACCGTGGGTCCCGGCGGCTCTGGAAACACCATATATTTT. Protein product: CASTVGPGGSGNTIYF. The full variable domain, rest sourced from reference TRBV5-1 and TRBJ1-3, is KAGVTQTPRYLIKTRGQQVTLSCSPISGHRSVSWYQQTPGQGLQFLFEYFSETQRNKGNFPGRFSGRQFSNSRSEMNVSTLELGDSALYLCASTVGPGGSGNTIYFGEGSWLTVV.